These 31 T cell receptor beta chains share one sample of origin, sequenced in a study of T cells after posttransplantation cyclophosphamide. A marrow graft followed busulfan-fludarabine conditioning, with cyclophosphamide on days +3 and +4. Produced via immunoSEQ multiplex PCR; TCRdb's table is partial and in-frame only. The repertoire consists of more than 4,500 clones, with 82% occurring once and the leading ten covering approximately 3%. The starting material was CD4+ T cells sorted from blood, obtained approximately 330 days after allogeneic stem cell transplant with posttransplant cyclophosphamide. All receptors derive from a male patient in his fifties who received an allogeneic stem cell transplant from a related donor and was CMV-positive. A share of the T cells may be of graft donor origin.

This clone was detected once. This rearrangement joins TRBV4-2 to TRBJ1-4; TRBD1 matches at 7 bases. This CDR3 comprises 16 residues. Germline CDR1 LGHNA, CDR2 YNFKEQ. V lost 1 base to trimming and J lost 2 bases; unmatched junction nucleotides: 4. The CDR3 protein is CASSQVQGSTNEKLFF. The CDR3 coding sequence is TGTGCCAGCAGCCAAGTACAGGGGTCGACTAATGAAAAACTGTTTTTT.

V and J are TRBV19 and TRBJ1-3; tentatively, D is TRBD1 (6 bases). V lost 7 bases, J lost 0 bases, and 13 bases lay in between. Germline assignment: CDR1 LNHDA and CDR2 SQIVND (reference sequence). The CDR3 has 15 residues. The CDR3 region has the DNA TGTGCCAGTATGCCAGGGGAAGACTCTGGAAACACCATATATTTT. This gives the protein CASMPGEDSGNTIYF.

The rearrangement links TRBV7-9 to TRBJ2-7; D is perhaps TRBD2 (6 bases). The CDR3 length is 16 residues. Trimming took 1 base from V and 2 from J, leaving 15 bases between them. CDR1 is SEHNR, CDR2 FQNEAQ, per germline (reference sequence). Here the CDR3 reads CASSLGATSDTYEQYF. Here the CDR3 DNA reads TGTGCCAGCAGCTTAGGAGCGACTAGTGACACCTACGAGCAGTACTTC.

This clone occurred a few times. The gene calls are TRBV7-9 and TRBJ2-3; 10 bases map to TRBD2. V gave up 5 bases and J gave up 0 bases; unmatched junction bases: 2. CDR3 length equals 15 residues. Per germline, CDR1 SEHNR and CDR2 FQNEAQ (reference sequence). This chain's CDR3 is CASSLLAGSTDTQYF. Here the CDR3 DNA reads TGTGCCAGCAGCCTACTAGCGGGAAGCACAGATACGCAGTATTTT.

The CDR3 is CASSGEGYTEAFF. The CDR3 region has the DNA TGTGCCAGCAGTGGGGAGGGGTACACTGAAGCTTTCTTT. The rearrangement uses TRBV2 and TRBJ1-1; D might be TRBD1 (5 bases). The V gene's germline CDR1 is SNHLY and CDR2 FYNNEI. The CDR3 is 13 residues long. V gave up 4 bases and J gave up 3 bases, with 9 bases separating them.

The V and J genes are TRBV15 and TRBJ2-3, with TRBD2 matching 9 bases. The V and J ends lost 0 bases and 0 bases, in that order; junction bases with no gene match: 10. The CDR3 loop spans 19 amino acids. Germline CDR1 LNHNV, CDR2 YYDKDF (reference sequence). CDR3 region: CATSREQTGTSLSTDTQYF. The CDR3 DNA follows: TGTGCCACCAGCAGAGAACAGACCGGGACTAGCCTTAGCACAGATACGCAGTATTTT.

The chain links TRBV5-5 to TRBJ2-7; 11 bases fit TRBD1. The CDR3 contains 14 residues. Trimming cost V 4 bases and J 11 bases; bases outside gene matches: 11. Per germline, CDR1 SGHKS and CDR2 YYEKEE (reference sequence). The CDR3 loop is CASSIGQGAPREYF. CDR3 sequence (DNA): TGTGCCAGCAGCATAGGACAGGGGGCGCCCCGGGAGTACTTC.

This clone was counted a few times. V gene TRBV19 combines with J gene TRBJ2-5; the D gene is possibly TRBD2 (5 bases). The CDR3 consists of 13 residues. V was shortened by 8 bases and J by 5 bases, with 15 bases between the two germline ends. Germline V gene data show CDR1 as LNHDA and CDR2 as SQIVND (reference sequence). The CDR3 DNA reads TGTGCCAGTGGACGAGGGATGATTGAGACCCAGTACTTC. As protein: CASGRGMIETQYF. Full variable domain (rest looked up from reference TRBV19 and TRBJ2-5): DGGITQSPKYLFRKEGQNVTLSCEQNLNHDAMYWYRQDPGQGLRLIYYSQIVNDFQKGDIAEGYSVSREKKESFPLTVTSAQKNPTAFYLCASGRGMIETQYFGPGTRLLVL.

This rearrangement joins TRBV7-9 to TRBJ2-7; 7 positions match TRBD1. The V and J ends lost 4 bases and 6 bases, in that order; junction bases with no gene match: 9. This CDR3 spans 14 amino acids. From germline, CDR1 is SEHNR and CDR2 FQNEAQ (reference sequence). The CDR3: CASSSTTGSAEQYF. The CDR3 DNA is TGTGCCAGCAGCTCCACGACAGGGAGCGCCGAGCAGTACTTC.

The chain is built from TRBV5-6 and TRBJ1-1, with 8 bases that match TRBD1. J gave up 10 bases and V 4 bases, and 3 bases lay outside the gene matches. CDR3 length: 11 residues. Germline V gives CDR1 SGHDT, CDR2 YYEEEE. The chain's CDR3 is CASSTGGRAFF. CDR3 coding DNA: TGTGCCAGCAGCACAGGGGGTCGAGCTTTCTTT.

This clone has a single count. V and J are TRBV19 and TRBJ2-7; unclear D gene. The CDR3 is made up of 13 amino acids. The germline CDR1 and CDR2 sequences are LNHDA and SQIVND (reference sequence). Trimming removed 4 bases from V and 6 bases from J, with 13 bases in between. The CDR3 bases are TGTGCCAGTAGTACCAGTTCGTATCGCGAGCAGTACTTC. This codes for CASSTSSYREQYF.

The V gene is TRBV7-2, the J gene TRBJ1-1; D not resolved. CDR3 length: 15 amino acids. CDR1 and CDR2 (germline): SGHTA, FQGNSA. V was clipped by 5 bases and J by 6 bases, with 19 bases between them. Here the CDR3 reads CASSHKSDRGAEAFF. The CDR3 DNA reads TGTGCCAGCAGCCACAAATCGGATCGGGGTGCTGAAGCTTTCTTT.

The rearrangement links TRBV2 to TRBJ2-5; 9 positions match TRBD2. This CDR3 is built from 15 residues. Trimming took 3 bases from V and 4 from J; bases not matched to a gene: 6. Looked up from germline, CDR1 is SNHLY and CDR2 is FYNNEI. The CDR3 DNA is TGTGCCAGCAGTGAGGGCGGGGGGGCCAGAGAGACCCAGTACTTC. Its protein product is CASSEGGGARETQYF.

The chain is built from TRBV5-1 and TRBJ2-2, with D possibly matching TRBD1 (6 bases). The germline V and J ends were trimmed by 4 bases and 7 bases, with 11 bases remaining between them. CDR1 and CDR2 from the germline V gene are SGHRS and YFSETQ. The CDR3 covers 13 residues. CDR3 in amino acids: CASSSQTGGELFF. The DNA for the CDR3 is TGCGCCAGCAGCAGTCAGACAGGCGGGGAGCTGTTTTTT.

This clone turned up a few times. V usage is TRBV6-1 and J usage is TRBJ2-2, with D possibly matching TRBD2 (5 bases). Germline V gene data show CDR1 as MNHNS and CDR2 as SASEGT. The ends were cut back, 2 bases at V and 1 base at J, with 11 bases in the middle. The CDR3 is made up of 16 amino acids. The DNA of the CDR3 is TGTGCCAGCAGTGAAAGGACGGACTGGAACACCGGGGAGCTGTTTTTT. It encodes CASSERTDWNTGELFF.

This chain connects TRBV27 to TRBJ2-1, with 9 bases aligning to TRBD2. The germline V gene encodes CDR1 MNHEY and CDR2 SMNVEV (reference sequence). The CDR3 contains 16 residues. With V trimmed by 4 bases and J by 1 base, 5 bases remained unmatched. CDR3 coding DNA: TGTGCCAGCAGTTGGCAGCGGGAGGTTTCCTACAATGAGCAGTTCTTC. Translating gives CASSWQREVSYNEQFF.

The table lists this clone with a few counts. This rearrangement joins TRBV5-1 to TRBJ2-5, with D possibly matching TRBD2 (6 bases). V lost 3 bases to trimming and J lost 5 bases, with 14 bases between them. The CDR3 runs 14 residues. Germline CDR1 SGHRS, CDR2 YFSETQ. CDR3 residues: CASSSQEGQETQYF. The CDR3 coding sequence is TGCGCCAGCAGCTCGCAGGAGGGCCAGGAGACCCAGTACTTC.

The chain recombines TRBV29-1 with TRBJ2-7; perhaps TRBD1 as D (6 bases). CDR1 and CDR2 from the germline V gene are SQVTM and ANQGSEA. The length of the CDR3 is 11 residues. V was trimmed by 6 bases and J by 3 bases, leaving 9 bases between them. The CDR3 coding sequence is TGCAGCGTGTGGACAGACTACGAGCAGTACTTC. Translating gives CSVWTDYEQYF.

The chain carries TRBV5-6 and TRBJ2-1; no reliable D call. Trimming removed 0 bases at V and 7 bases at J, with 5 bases between. The V gene's germline CDR1 is SGHDT and CDR2 YYEEEE. The CDR3 sequence is 12 residues long. CDR3 bases: TGTGCCAGCAGCTTGGTTGCGAATGAGCAGTTCTTC. Translating gives CASSLVANEQFF.

V usage is TRBV28 and J usage is TRBJ2-3, with D uncertain. Per the germline V gene, CDR1 is MDHEN and CDR2 is SYDVKM. The CDR3 loop spans 15 amino acids. Deletions cut 2 bases from V and 6 bases from J, with 15 bases between. CDR3 sequence reads: CASSLTGLLEDTQYF. The CDR3 coding sequence is TGTGCCAGCAGTTTAACTGGTCTGTTGGAGGATACGCAGTATTTT.

The rearrangement uses TRBV25-1 and TRBJ1-2; TRBD1 is a possible D gene (6 bases). CDR3 length: 15 amino acids. V lost 4 bases and J 1 base, leaving 13 bases between the germline ends. The V gene's germline CDR1 is MGHDK and CDR2 SYGVNS. The CDR3 DNA reads as TGTGCCAGCAGTGGGGGGGGCCCTCTTAACTATGGCTACACCTTC. Translating gives CASSGGGPLNYGYTF.

The rearrangement uses TRBV2 and TRBJ1-2; 9 positions agree with TRBD1. V shed 7 bases, J shed 7 bases, and the junction held 16 bases outside the gene matches. CDR1 is SNHLY, CDR2 FYNNEI, per germline. This CDR3 is built from 16 residues. CDR3 bases: TGTGCCAGCAAGGCTGAGGGGGGACAGGGAGAAGGTGGCTACACCTTC. It encodes CASKAEGGQGEGGYTF. Using reference TRBV2 and TRBJ1-2 for the parts outside the CDR3, the full variable domain is EPEVTQTPSHQVTQMGQEVILRCVPISNHLYFYWYRQILGQKVEFLVSFYNNEISEKSEIFDDQFSVERPDGSNFTLKIRSTKLEDSAMYFCASKAEGGQGEGGYTFGSGTRLTVV.

The count of this clone is one. The junction does not match germline at one end; this may be a read error. The chain joins TRBV25-1 to TRBJ1-6; D uncertain. The CDR3 covers 13 residues. Per the germline V gene, CDR1 is MGHDK and CDR2 is SYGVNS. The CDR3 bases are TGTGCCAGCAGTGGAGACTATAATTCCCCCCTCCCCTTT. Translated, it gives CASSGDYNSPLPF.

The gene calls are TRBV28 and TRBJ2-1; 9 nucleotides line up with TRBD1. CDR3 length equals 14 residues. Germline-derived CDR1 and CDR2 are MDHEN and SYDVKM. V trimming: 8 bases; J trimming: 8 bases; junction bases outside the gene matches: 10. CDR3 nucleotides: TGTGCCAGCCTCACCGGACAGGGGACGGATGAGCAGTTCTTC. Its translation is CASLTGQGTDEQFF.

The gene calls are TRBV29-1 and TRBJ2-5; D is perhaps TRBD1 (8 bases). V lost 7 bases and J lost 4, with 13 bases in between. Germline CDR1 SQVTM, CDR2 ANQGSEA. This CDR3 spans 12 amino acids. The DNA for the CDR3 is TGCAGCGCACAGGGGGGGTCAGAGACCCAGTACTTC. Translating it yields CSAQGGSETQYF.

The CDR3 loop is CASSPTGGQDTQYF. Written as DNA, the CDR3 is TGTGCCAGCAGCCCAACAGGGGGACAAGATACGCAGTATTTT. The chain uses TRBV7-6 and TRBJ2-3, with 8 bases lining up with TRBD1. This CDR3 comprises 14 residues. V shed 5 bases, J shed 5 bases, and the junction held 6 bases outside the gene matches. CDR1 and CDR2 from the germline V gene are SGHVS and FNYEAQ.

In this sample, this clone turned up once. CDR3 bases: TGCGCCAGCAGCCACCCCCAATGGGGGGGCGGAGGCACTGAAGCTTTCTTT. Protein product: CASSHPQWGGGGTEAFF. The genes are TRBV4-1 and TRBJ1-1; maybe TRBD1 (6 bases). The CDR3 spans 17 residues. V lost 3 bases and J 4 bases, leaving 21 bases between the germline ends. Germline V gene data show CDR1 as MGHRA and CDR2 as YSYEKL.

V gene TRBV10-3 combines with J gene TRBJ1-6; D gene ambiguous. The CDR3 totals 12 residues. Germline V gene lookup returns CDR1 ENHRY and CDR2 SYGVKD. Trimming stripped 4 bases from V and 7 bases from J, with 5 bases between. The CDR3 DNA is TGTGCCATCAGTGCTCAGAATTCACCCCTCCACTTT. It specifies CAISAQNSPLHF.

The chain combines TRBV27 with TRBJ1-2, with D uncertain. Germline CDR1 reads MNHEY; CDR2 reads SMNVEV (reference sequence). The CDR3 covers 15 residues. Trimming removed 5 bases at V and 8 bases at J, with 21 bases between. The CDR3 sequence: CASSANPWSPGGYTF. CDR3 bases: TGTGCCAGCAGTGCCAACCCGTGGAGTCCCGGGGGCTACACCTTC.

The chain carries TRBV7-9 and TRBJ2-3; D ambiguous. The length of the CDR3 is 13 residues. The germline gives CDR1 SEHNR, CDR2 FQNEAQ (reference sequence). The germline V and J ends were trimmed by 5 bases and 0 bases, with 6 bases remaining between them. The CDR3 DNA reads TGTGCCAGCAGCACAGCTAGCACAGATACGCAGTATTTT. Amino acids: CASSTASTDTQYF.

The V gene is TRBV6-5, the J gene TRBJ1-5, with D maybe TRBD1 (5 bases). The germline gives CDR1 MNHEY, CDR2 SVGAGI. V lost 5 bases, J lost 4 bases, and 12 bases lay in between. The CDR3 is 14 amino acids. Here the CDR3 reads CASSPQVGNQPQHF. The DNA for the CDR3 is TGTGCCAGCAGTCCACAGGTTGGGAATCAGCCCCAGCATTTT.